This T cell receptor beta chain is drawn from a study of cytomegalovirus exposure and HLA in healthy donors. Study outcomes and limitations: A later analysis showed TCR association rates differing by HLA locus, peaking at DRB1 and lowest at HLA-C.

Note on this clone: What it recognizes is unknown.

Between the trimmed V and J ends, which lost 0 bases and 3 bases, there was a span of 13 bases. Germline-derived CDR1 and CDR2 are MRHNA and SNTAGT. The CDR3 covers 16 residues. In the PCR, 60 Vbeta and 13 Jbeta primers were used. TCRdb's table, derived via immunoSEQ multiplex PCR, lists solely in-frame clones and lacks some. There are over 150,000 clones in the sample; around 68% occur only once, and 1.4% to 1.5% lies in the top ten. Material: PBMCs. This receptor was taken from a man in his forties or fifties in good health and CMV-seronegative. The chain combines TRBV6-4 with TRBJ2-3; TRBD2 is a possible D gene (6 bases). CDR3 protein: CASSDSTGGGTDTQYF. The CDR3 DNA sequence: TGTGCCAGCAGTGACTCGACTGGTGGGGGGACAGATACGCAGTATTTT.